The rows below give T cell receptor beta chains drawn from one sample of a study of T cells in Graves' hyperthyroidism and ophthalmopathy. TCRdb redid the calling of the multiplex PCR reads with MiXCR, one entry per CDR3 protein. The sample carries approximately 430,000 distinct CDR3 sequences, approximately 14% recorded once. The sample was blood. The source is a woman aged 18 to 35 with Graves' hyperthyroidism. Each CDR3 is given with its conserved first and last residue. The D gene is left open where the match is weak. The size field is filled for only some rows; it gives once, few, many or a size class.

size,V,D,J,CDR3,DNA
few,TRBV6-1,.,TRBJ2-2,CASSEQGLTNTGELFF,TGTGCCAGCAGTGAACAGGGTCTCACGAACACCGGGGAGCTGTTTTTT
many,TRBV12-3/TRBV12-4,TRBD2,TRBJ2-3,CASSKRTSGGAGTQYF,TGTGCCAGCAGTAAGCGGACTAGCGGGGGGGCCGGTACGCAGTATTTT
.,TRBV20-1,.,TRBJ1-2,CSARLQGLSGYTF,TGCAGTGCTAGGCTACAGGGCCTGAGCGGCTACACCTTC
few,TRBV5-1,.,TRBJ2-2,CASSSGQVLNTGELFF,TGCGCCAGCAGCTCCGGGCAGGTGTTGAACACCGGGGAGCTGTTTTTT
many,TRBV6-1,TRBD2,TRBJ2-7,CASRGASGEQYF,TGTGCCAGCAGAGGGGCTAGCGGCGAGCAGTACTTC
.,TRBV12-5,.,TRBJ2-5,CASGRTTGTPISPKKETQYF,TGTGCTAGTGGCCGTACGACCGGGACACCTATATCGCCTAAAAAAGAGACCCAGTACTTC
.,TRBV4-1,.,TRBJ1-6,CAREGCLVPLHF,TGCGCCAGGGAGGGGTGCTTAGTCCCCCTCCACTTT
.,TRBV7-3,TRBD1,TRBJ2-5,CASSFGTGYARETQYF,TGTGCCAGCAGCTTCGGGACAGGGTACGCAAGAGAGACCCAGTACTTC
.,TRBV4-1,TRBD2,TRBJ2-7,CASSLGPSGVIISYEQYF,TGCGCCAGCAGCCTTGGGCCTAGCGGGGTGATAATCTCCTACGAGCAGTACTTC
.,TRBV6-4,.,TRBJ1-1,CASRKGVNTEAFF,TGTGCCAGCAGAAAGGGTGTGAACACTGAAGCTTTCTTT
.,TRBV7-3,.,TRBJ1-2,CASSLVTGGNYGYTF,TGTGCCAGCAGCTTAGTGACGGGGGGCAACTATGGCTACACCTTC
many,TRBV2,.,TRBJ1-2,CAGRASRHGYTF,TGTGCCGGGAGGGCATCGCGACATGGCTACACCTTC
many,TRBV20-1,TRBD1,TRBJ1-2,CSAARDRSYGYTF,TGCAGTGCTGCTCGGGACAGAAGCTATGGCTACACCTTC
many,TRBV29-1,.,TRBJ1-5,CSVESPDQPQHF,TGCAGCGTTGAAAGTCCTGATCAGCCCCAGCATTTT
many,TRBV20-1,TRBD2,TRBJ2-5,CSARGPPRAGGEQETQYF,TGCAGTGCTAGAGGTCCCCCCCGGGCGGGAGGGGAGCAAGAGACCCAGTACTTC
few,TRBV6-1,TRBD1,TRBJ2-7,CASSHRTGPYEQYF,TGTGCCAGCAGCCACCGGACAGGGCCCTACGAGCAGTACTTC
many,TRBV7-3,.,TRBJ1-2,CASSLTPGAYGYTF,TGTGCCAGCAGCTTAACGCCAGGGGCCTATGGCTACACCTTC
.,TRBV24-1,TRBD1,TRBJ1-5,CATSDTGANQPQHF,TGTGCCACCAGTGATACAGGGGCCAATCAGCCCCAGCATTTT
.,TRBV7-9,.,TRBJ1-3,CASSKSQGGRVHSGNTIYF,TGTGCCAGCAGCAAGTCGCAGGGCGGTAGAGTTCACTCTGGAAACACCATATATTTT
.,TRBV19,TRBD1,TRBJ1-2,CASSIDRGRGHRYTF,TGTGCCAGTAGTATAGATCGTGGCAGGGGGCACCGCTACACCTTC
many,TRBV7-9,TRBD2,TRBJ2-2,CASSWGGTNTGELFF,TGTGCCAGCAGCTGGGGAGGGACGAACACCGGGGAGCTGTTTTTT
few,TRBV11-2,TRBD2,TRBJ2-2,CASSNRLAGGRRAGELLF,TGTGCCAGCAGCAACCGACTAGCGGGAGGCCGCAGAGCCGGGGAGCTGCTTTTT
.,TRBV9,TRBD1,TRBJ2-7,CASSVGQGTGYEQYF,TGTGCCAGCAGCGTCGGACAGGGAACGGGCTACGAGCAGTACTTC
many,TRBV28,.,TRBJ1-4,CASSGATATNEKLFF,TGTGCCAGCAGCGGCGCGACAGCAACTAATGAAAAACTGTTTTTT
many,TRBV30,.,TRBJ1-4,CAWSTGPNEKLFF,TGTGCCTGGAGTACGGGACCCAATGAAAAACTGTTTTTT
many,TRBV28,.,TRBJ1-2,CASRFQGRRSGYTF,TGTGCCAGCAGATTCCAGGGCAGGAGGAGTGGCTACACCTTC
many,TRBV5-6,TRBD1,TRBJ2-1,CASSTDRGLKGEQFF,TGTGCCAGCAGCACCGACAGGGGGCTTAAGGGTGAGCAGTTCTTC
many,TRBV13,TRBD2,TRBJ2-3,CASSLEGSGSTDTQYF,TGTGCCAGCAGCTTAGAGGGTAGCGGGAGCACAGATACGCAGTATTTT
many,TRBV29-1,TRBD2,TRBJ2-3,CSVEVPSGSMDTQYF,TGCAGCGTTGAAGTCCCTAGCGGGAGTATGGATACGCAGTATTTT
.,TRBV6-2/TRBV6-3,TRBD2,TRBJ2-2,CASTPGRQDTGELFF,TGTGCCAGCACTCCCGGGAGGCAAGACACCGGGGAGCTGTTTTTT
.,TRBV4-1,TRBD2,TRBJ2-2,CASSHRLAPKRPNTGELFF,TGCGCCAGCAGCCATCGACTAGCCCCAAAAAGACCGAACACCGGGGAGCTGTTTTTT
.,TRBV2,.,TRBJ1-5,CASNPGRGDQPQHF,TGTGCCAGCAACCCGGGGAGAGGCGACCAGCCCCAGCATTTT
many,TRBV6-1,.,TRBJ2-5,CASSYSPGFRGSRETQYF,TGTGCCAGCAGTTACAGTCCGGGATTTAGGGGGTCCCGGGAGACCCAGTACTTC
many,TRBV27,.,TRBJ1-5,CASSRGGINQPQHF,TGTGCCAGCAGCCGGGGGGGGATCAATCAGCCCCAGCATTTT
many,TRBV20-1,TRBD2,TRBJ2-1,CSAPMGLAGEQFF,TGCAGTGCTCCTATGGGACTAGCGGGGGAGCAGTTCTTC
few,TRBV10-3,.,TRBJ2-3,CAISDSAGTQYF,TGTGCCATCAGTGACTCCGCGGGGACGCAGTATTTT
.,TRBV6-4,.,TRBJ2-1,CASSDPALGSYNEQFF,TGTGCCAGCAGTGACCCAGCGCTAGGCTCCTACAATGAGCAGTTCTTC
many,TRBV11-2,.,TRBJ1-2,CASSLAQGLVNGYTF,TGTGCCAGCAGCTTAGCGCAGGGACTAGTCAATGGCTACACCTTC
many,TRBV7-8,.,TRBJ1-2,CASSPGLEGRYGYTF,TGTGCCAGCAGCCCCGGTTTGGAGGGCAGATATGGCTACACCTTC
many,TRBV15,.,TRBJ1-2,CATSRRYRDGYTF,TGTGCCACCAGCAGACGATACAGGGATGGCTACACCTTC
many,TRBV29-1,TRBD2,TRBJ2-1,CSVEVRGLAGGTYNEQFF,TGCAGCGTTGAAGTACGAGGACTAGCGGGGGGAACCTACAATGAGCAGTTCTTC
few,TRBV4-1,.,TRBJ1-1,CASSQVGYYTEAFF,TGCGCCAGCAGCCAAGTGGGGTATTACACTGAAGCTTTCTTT
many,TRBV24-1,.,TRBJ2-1,CATSESSYNEQFF,TGTGCCACCAGTGAGAGCTCCTACAATGAGCAGTTCTTC
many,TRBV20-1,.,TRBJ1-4,CSATGTNEKLFF,TGCAGTGCTACAGGGACTAATGAAAAACTGTTTTTT
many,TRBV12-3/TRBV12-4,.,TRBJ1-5,CASRVSLNPGGSQPQHF,TGTGCCAGCAGAGTGTCCCTCAACCCGGGGGGCTCTCAGCCCCAGCATTTT
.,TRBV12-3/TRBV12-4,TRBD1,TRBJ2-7,CASSLLRTGNYEQYF,TGTGCCAGCAGCCTGCTGAGGACAGGGAACTACGAGCAGTACTTC
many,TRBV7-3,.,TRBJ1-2,CASSRGEGNYGYTF,TGTGCCAGCTCCCGGGGGGAGGGGAACTATGGCTACACCTTC
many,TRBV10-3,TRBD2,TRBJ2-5,CAISASGSARETQYF,TGTGCCATCAGTGCTAGCGGGAGCGCCAGGGAGACCCAGTACTTC
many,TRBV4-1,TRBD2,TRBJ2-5,CASSQGLAGGSAETQYF,TGCGCCAGCAGCCAAGGACTGGCGGGGGGGTCTGCGGAGACCCAGTACTTC
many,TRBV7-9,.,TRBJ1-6,CASSLTENSPLHF,TGTGCCAGCAGCTTAACGGAGAATTCACCCCTCCACTTT
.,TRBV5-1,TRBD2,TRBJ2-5,CASSRTSGPFWAQYF,TGCGCCAGCAGTCGGACTAGCGGGCCCTTTTGGGCCCAGTACTTC
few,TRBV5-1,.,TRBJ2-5,CASSLSGGREETQYF,TGCGCCAGCAGCTTGAGTGGGGGGCGCGAAGAGACCCAGTACTTC